The 25 T cell receptor beta chains below come from one sample, sequenced in a study of CD8 T cells in Susac syndrome. A quantity of about 0.5 to 1 ug RNA underwent reverse transcription using random hexamers. MiXCR, applied by TCRdb to the immunoSEQ multiplex PCR reads, yields one record per CDR3 protein. The table records roughly 180,000 distinct CDR3 sequences, approximately 94% of them present only once. The sequenced sample consisted of CD4+ T cells from PBMCs. The origin of the receptors is a human donor in good health.

The CDR3 DNA reads TGCAGCGTAAAGACAGGGGTCTACGAGCAGTACTTC. Protein product: CSVKTGVYEQYF. This rearrangement joins TRBV29-1 to TRBJ2-7, with 8 bases aligning to TRBD1. Germline CDR1 reads SQVTM; CDR2 reads ANQGSEA. The CDR3 length is 12 residues. V was clipped by 6 bases and J by 3 bases; unmatched bases: 4.

The CDR3 sequence is CASSLQGAGNQPQHF. In DNA, the CDR3 is TGTGCCAGTAGTTTACAGGGGGCTGGGAATCAGCCCCAGCATTTT. The V gene is TRBV19, the J gene TRBJ1-5; 9 bases align to TRBD1. CDR1 is LNHDA, CDR2 SQIVND, per germline (reference sequence). The CDR3 is 15 residues long. The trim removed 5 bases at V and 4 bases at J, leaving 6 bases unmatched.

The J gene is TRBJ2-1, the V gene TRBV28; TRBD1 matches at 10 bases. There are 15 residues in the CDR3. Trimming took 5 bases from V and 6 from J; bases not matched to a gene: 7. Germline V lookup: CDR1 MDHEN, CDR2 SYDVKM. CDR3 residues: CASSIRDRGRNEQFF. CDR3 coding DNA: TGTGCCAGCAGTATCCGGGACAGGGGTCGCAATGAGCAGTTCTTC. The complete variable domain, with remaining parts taken from reference TRBV28 and TRBJ2-1, reads DVKVTQSSRYLVKRTGEKVFLECVQDMDHENMFWYRQDPGLGLRLIYFSYDVKMKEKGDIPEGYSVSREKKERFSLILESASTNQTSMYLCASSIRDRGRNEQFFGPGTRLTVL.

The chain links TRBV3-1 to TRBJ2-1; 12 bases agree with TRBD2. The V and J ends lost 3 bases and 10 bases, in that order; junction bases with no gene match: 16. CDR1 and CDR2 from the germline V gene are LGHDT and YNNKEL (reference sequence). The CDR3 totals 18 residues. The CDR3 here is CASSHLLAGGLPMKEQFF. For the CDR3, the DNA is TGTGCCAGCAGCCACCTACTAGCGGGAGGACTACCAATGAAGGAGCAGTTCTTC.

This chain connects TRBV4-3 to TRBJ2-5, with 8 bases matching TRBD1. The CDR3 spans 14 residues. Trimming cost V 1 base and J 4 bases; bases outside gene matches: 2. CDR1 and CDR2 (germline): LGHNA, YSLEER. The CDR3 sequence: CASSQVTGGETQYF. DNA of the CDR3: TGCGCCAGCAGCCAAGTTACAGGGGGAGAGACCCAGTACTTC.

The V gene is TRBV27, the J gene TRBJ2-1, with TRBD1 matching 9 bases. Germline lookup yields CDR1 MNHEY and CDR2 SMNVEV (reference sequence). This CDR3 spans 16 amino acids. With V trimmed by 6 bases and J by 3 bases, 9 bases remained unmatched. The CDR3, as DNA: TGTGCCAGCAGCTCCACCGACAGGGGGGTCTACAATGAGCAGTTCTTC. Residues: CASSSTDRGVYNEQFF.

V usage is TRBV6-6 and J usage is TRBJ1-5, with TRBD1 matching over 8 bases. Germline assignment: CDR1 MNHNY and CDR2 SVGAGI (reference sequence). The ends lost 6 bases at V and 2 bases at J; junction bases unmatched: 0. The CDR3 loop spans 13 amino acids. The CDR3, as DNA: TGTGCCAGCAGGGGACAGGGCAATCAGCCCCAGCATTTT. It translates to CASRGQGNQPQHF.

The chain joins TRBV12-3 or TRBV12-4 to TRBJ2-2; TRBD2 is a possible D gene (5 bases). The length of the CDR3 is 15 residues. V lost 7 bases to trimming and J lost 2 bases, with 14 bases between them. The CDR3, as DNA: TGTGCCAGCAAAGGGAGAACCGGAAACACCGGGGAGCTGTTTTTT. This gives the protein CASKGRTGNTGELFF.

V is TRBV30 and J is TRBJ2-7, with D hard to call. Deletions cut 3 bases from V and 0 bases from J, with 12 bases between. This CDR3 is 14 amino acids long. CDR1 is GTSNPN and CDR2 is SVGIG in the germline V gene (reference sequence). CDR3 sequence reads: CAWRAGRLSYEQYF. Written as DNA, the CDR3 is TGTGCCTGGAGGGCAGGACGCCTCTCCTACGAGCAGTACTTC.

The V and J genes are TRBV5-1 and TRBJ2-1, with TRBD2 matching 10 bases. There are 15 residues in the CDR3. CDR1 is SGHRS, CDR2 YFSETQ, per germline. V lost 4 bases and J lost 1; bases outside the gene matches: 2. The chain's CDR3 is CASSSSGGSYNEQFF. In DNA, the CDR3 is TGCGCCAGCAGCAGTAGCGGGGGGTCCTACAATGAGCAGTTCTTC.

This chain joins TRBV20-1 and TRBJ1-3; D unresolved. CDR1 DFQATT and CDR2 SNEGSKA come from the germline V gene (reference sequence). CDR3 size: 14 residues. Trimming stripped 3 bases from V and 4 bases from J, with 13 bases between. The CDR3 spells CSASSGSYGNTIYF. Here the CDR3 DNA reads TGCAGTGCTAGTTCCGGATCCTACGGAAACACCATATATTTT.

The chain has TRBV3-1 and TRBJ1-2; the D is unclear. The CDR3 is 15 amino acids. Germline CDR1 reads LGHDT; CDR2 reads YNNKEL (reference sequence). The V end lost 1 base, the J end lost 2 bases, and 11 bases lay between the germline ends. The CDR3 region has the DNA TGTGCCAGCAGCCAAGGGGCGGCCCTCAACTATGGCTACACCTTC. Its protein product is CASSQGAALNYGYTF. The full variable domain, completed using reference TRBV3-1 and TRBJ1-2, is DTAVSQTPKYLVTQMGNDKSIKCEQNLGHDTMYWYKQDSKKFLKIMFSYNNKELIINETVPNRFSPKSPDKAHLNLHINSLELGDSAVYFCASSQGAALNYGYTFGSGTRLTVV.

The V and J genes are TRBV28 and TRBJ2-2, with D hard to call. This CDR3 is built from 14 residues. Per the germline V gene, CDR1 is MDHEN and CDR2 is SYDVKM. V was clipped by 6 bases and J by 4 bases, with 12 bases between them. Here the CDR3 reads CASSPGSTTGELFF. CDR3 bases: TGTGCCAGCAGCCCAGGAAGCACCACCGGGGAGCTGTTTTTT.

The chain has TRBV6-6 and TRBJ2-1; 10 bases line up with TRBD2. V shed 2 bases, J shed 14 bases, and the junction held 12 bases outside the gene matches. The V gene's germline CDR1 is MNHNY and CDR2 SVGAGI (reference sequence). The CDR3 has 15 amino acids. The CDR3 is CASSYGTSGATSEFF. The CDR3 DNA sequence: TGTGCCAGCAGTTACGGCACTAGCGGGGCCACTTCTGAGTTCTTC.

The chain has TRBV7-9 and TRBJ2-7; 11 nucleotides agree with TRBD1. The CDR3 runs 14 residues. Losses at the gene ends were 5 bases for V and 3 bases for J; bases not matched to a gene: 3. Looked up from germline, CDR1 is SEHNR and CDR2 is FQNEAQ (reference sequence). The CDR3 is CASSPGQGDYEQYF. The CDR3 nucleotides are TGTGCCAGCAGCCCGGGACAGGGGGACTACGAGCAGTACTTC.

This chain connects TRBV28 to TRBJ2-7; D uncertain. The CDR3 spans 13 residues. The germline CDR1 and CDR2 sequences are MDHEN and SYDVKM. V lost 5 bases and J 4 bases, leaving 12 bases between the germline ends. This CDR3 reads CASSSANIYEQYF. Here the CDR3 DNA reads TGTGCCAGCAGTAGTGCTAATATTTACGAGCAGTACTTC.

V is TRBV7-7 and J is TRBJ2-1; TRBD1 aligns across 9 bases. After removal of 1 base from V and 7 bases from J, the junction contained 5 bases not matched to a gene. CDR3 length: 15 amino acids. Per germline, CDR1 SSHAT and CDR2 FNYEAQ (reference sequence). The CDR3 is CASSLGTGENNEQFF. The DNA of the CDR3 is TGTGCCAGCAGCTTAGGGACAGGGGAGAATAATGAGCAGTTCTTC.

The V call is TRBV6-5, the J call TRBJ2-2, with a tentative D call TRBD1 (6 bases). Trimming removed 0 bases from V and 5 bases from J, with 22 bases in between. Per the germline V gene, CDR1 is MNHEY and CDR2 is SVGAGI. The CDR3 extends over 19 amino acids. Written as DNA, the CDR3 is TGTGCCAGCAGTTACTCGTACGCGAGACAGGTCGCGGCAACCGGGGAGCTGTTTTTT. As protein: CASSYSYARQVAATGELFF.

The V call is TRBV29-1, the J call TRBJ2-2, with D perhaps TRBD2 (5 bases). Trimming removed 6 bases at V and 8 bases at J, with 19 bases between. This CDR3 has 14 residues. CDR1 is SQVTM, CDR2 ANQGSEA, per germline. CDR3 loop: CSVARGTTQGELFF. The CDR3 DNA is TGCAGCGTCGCCCGGGGAACTACCCAAGGGGAGCTGTTTTTT.

V is TRBV20-1 and J is TRBJ2-1; 12 nucleotides match TRBD2. Germline assignment: CDR1 DFQATT and CDR2 SNEGSKA (reference sequence). Trimming cost V 5 bases and J 9 bases; bases outside gene matches: 8. This CDR3 is 14 amino acids long. CDR3 nucleotides: TGCAGTGCTCCACGACTAGCGGGAGTTGGTGAGCAGTTCTTC. Translated: CSAPRLAGVGEQFF.

This clonotype was detected once. The gene calls are TRBV20-1 and TRBJ2-1; D is ambiguous. The germline V gene encodes CDR1 DFQATT and CDR2 SNEGSKA (reference sequence). The CDR3 spans 14 residues. Trimming left V 5 bases short and J 0 bases short, with 11 bases between. CDR3 nucleotides: TGCAGTGCTCCAAGAGGCTTCTCCTACAATGAGCAGTTCTTC. It codes for CSAPRGFSYNEQFF.

The rearrangement links TRBV6-5 to TRBJ2-1, with 8 bases matching TRBD2. Germline assignment: CDR1 MNHEY and CDR2 SVGAGI. The CDR3 covers 15 residues. V lost 2 bases and J lost 8; bases outside the gene matches: 8. CDR3 protein: CASSYRGLVVDEQFF. CDR3 sequence (DNA): TGTGCCAGCAGTTACAGGGGACTAGTCGTTGATGAGCAGTTCTTC.

The V gene is TRBV5-1, the J gene TRBJ2-5; 11 bases are a match to TRBD2. This CDR3 contains 15 residues. Germline CDR1 and CDR2: SGHRS and YFSETQ. Trimming at V came to 4 bases and at J to 3 bases, leaving 5 bases not matched to a gene. CDR3 sequence (DNA): TGCGCCAGCAGCATACTACTAGCGGGAGAAGAGACCCAGTACTTC. This translates into CASSILLAGEETQYF.

The rearrangement uses TRBV6-2 or TRBV6-3 and TRBJ2-7, with no clear D. V was cut by 7 bases and J by 2 bases, with 12 bases left in between. The CDR3 runs to 13 residues. Germline-derived CDR1 and CDR2 are MNHEY and SVGEGT. The CDR3 sequence is CASTLERAYEQYF. CDR3 DNA sequence: TGTGCCAGCACTTTGGAAAGGGCCTACGAGCAGTACTTC.

The chain has TRBV11-1 and TRBJ2-7, with TRBD2 identical over 8 bases. Germline CDR1 reads SGHAT; CDR2 reads FQDESV (reference sequence). The V gene end was trimmed by 5 bases and the J gene end by 4 bases; junction bases not matched to a gene: 4. CDR3 length equals 13 residues. CDR3 sequence: CASSRTSRYEQYF. CDR3 bases: TGTGCCAGCAGCCGGACTAGCAGATACGAGCAGTACTTC. The entire variable domain, with the rest obtained from reference TRBV11-1 and TRBJ2-7, is as follows: EAEVAQSPRYKITEKSQAVAFWCDPISGHATLYWYRQILGQGPELLVQFQDESVVDDSQLPKDRFSAERLKGVDSTLKIQPAELGDSAMYLCASSRTSRYEQYFGPGTRLTVT.